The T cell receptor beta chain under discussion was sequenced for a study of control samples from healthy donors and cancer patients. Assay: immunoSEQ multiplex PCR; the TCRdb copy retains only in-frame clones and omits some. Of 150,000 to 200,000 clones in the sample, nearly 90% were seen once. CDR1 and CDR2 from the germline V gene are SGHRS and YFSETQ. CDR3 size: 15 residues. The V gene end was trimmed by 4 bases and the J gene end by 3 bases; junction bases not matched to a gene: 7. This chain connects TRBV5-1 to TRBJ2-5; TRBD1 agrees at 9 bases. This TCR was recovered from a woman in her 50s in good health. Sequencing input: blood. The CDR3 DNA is TGCGCCAGCAGCGAAGGGACAGGGCGAGAAGAGACCCAGTACTTC. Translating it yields CASSEGTGREETQYF.